There are many counts of the clone carrying this TCR beta chain. As the template, RNA transcripts were used to amplify TCR beta CDR3 regions. Second-round multiplex PCR came after first-round RT-PCR with HTBI primers. MiXCR was run by TCRdb on the multiplex PCR reads, yielding one entry per CDR3 protein. The top ten clones hold more than 2.5% of a sample with around 400,000 distinct CDR3 sequences, around 21% of them seen once. Stable hyperthyroidism meant no ophthalmopathy within 18 months of follow-up. Pregnancy or lactation, uncontrolled infections and other autoimmune diseases were grounds for excluding patients. PBMCs came from 8.5 to 10 ml of fresh peripheral blood. The entry originates in a study of Graves' ophthalmopathy and Graves' hyperthyroidism. Across the whole study: Samples of peripheral blood were obtained at initial diagnosis, prior to treatment of any kind.

The CDR3 consists of 13 residues. Germline CDR1 reads MNHNS; CDR2 reads SASEGT. The V end lost 3 bases, the J end lost 5 bases, and 10 bases lay between the germline ends. The sample consisted of peripheral blood. This receptor was identified in a woman under 30 with stable Graves' hyperthyroidism. The rearrangement links TRBV6-1 to TRBJ2-5; D uncertain. The CDR3, as DNA: TGTGCCAGCAGTGACGTCCAGGCGGAGACCCAGTACTTC. Translation gives CASSDVQAETQYF.